The T cell receptor beta chain described here comes from a study of OX40 agonist ivuxolimab in advanced cancers. Study in general: People who had prior anti-PD-1, anti-PD-L1 or anti-CTLA-4 therapy could take part, and roughly 40% had some.

Study-level results: Compared with others, partial responders at 0.1-3.0 mg/kg displayed clonal expansion among the lowest.

The data were produced by immunoSEQ multiplex PCR, yet TCRdb's version contains in-frame clones alone and is incomplete. The sample holds approximately 66,000 clones, 86% seen once. Worth noting for this clone: The target antigen is unknown.

This TCR was sampled from an adult with an advanced solid tumor such as melanoma, head and neck, liver or kidney cancer. The sample in question was CD4+ or CD8+ T cells sorted from blood, obtained in a trial of the OX40 agonist ivuxolimab.

CDR3 nucleotide sequence: TGTGCCACCAGCAGAGGCGGGACAGCATACACCGGGGAGCTGTTTTTT. It encodes CATSRGGTAYTGELFF. J is TRBJ2-2 and V is TRBV15; possible D gene TRBD1, 7 bases. Trimming left V 1 base short and J 3 bases short, with 12 bases between. The germline gives CDR1 LNHNV, CDR2 YYDKDF (reference sequence). This CDR3 is 16 amino acids long.